This T cell receptor beta chain was sequenced in a study of cytomegalovirus exposure and HLA in healthy donors. The PCR ran on 60 Vbeta and 13 Jbeta primers. Some clones are missing from TCRdb's copy, which holds only in-frame ones; the method was immunoSEQ multiplex PCR. This repertoire shows 90,000 to 110,000 clones, around 84% found once; its top ten account for under 1.5%. Regarding the study as a whole: Evidence from a later analysis indicated that most CMV-associated TCR beta chains looked HLA-restricted. The classifier, whose performance was assessed in both the original and validation cohorts, reportedly diagnosed cytomegalovirus status with high specificity and sensitivity.

Concerning this clone itself: The target antigen is unknown.

CDR1 and CDR2 (germline): MNHNS, SASEGT. Between the trimmed V and J ends, which lost 2 bases and 1 base, there was a span of 25 bases. The CDR3 covers 20 residues. The sequenced sample consisted of PBMCs. The V and J genes are TRBV6-1 and TRBJ2-3; D gene uncertain. The clonotype originates from a man aged 30-40 years in good health and CMV-seronegative. CDR3 nucleotide sequence: TGTGCCAGCAGTGAATCCAGGCAACCAACCTTAATCTCCGGCACAGATACGCAGTATTTT. This gives the protein CASSESRQPTLISGTDTQYF.